A selection of T cell receptor beta chains follows, all from one sample in a study of T-cell reconstitution after alpha-beta-depleted transplantation in children. MiXCR was run by TCRdb on the PCR reads, yielding one entry per CDR3 protein. The data hold around 600,000 distinct CDR3 sequences, with roughly 10% observed a single time. The sequences come from PBMCs from the stem cell graft donor, collected from the stem cell graft. The receptors come from a human donor who donated a stem cell graft to a child with acute myeloid leukemia. CDR3s include the opening cysteine and the closing phenylalanine or tryptophan. Each record gives: D gene, V gene, J gene, clone size, CDR3 length, CDR3 DNA, CDR3 protein. D genes are given only for firm matches. Clone size is stated in some rows and not others, as once, few, many or a class when expanded.

>TRBD1|TRBV11-2|TRBJ2-3|many|15
TGTGCCAGCAGCTTGGGCGGGACAGGGCCAGATACGCAGTATTTT
CASSLGGTGPDTQYF
>.|TRBV7-2|TRBJ2-4|few|14
TGTGCCAGCAGCCCCAGCGGGTCGAGGAACATTCAGTACTTC
CASSPSGSRNIQYF
>.|TRBV7-3|TRBJ2-1|many|13
TGTGCCAGCAGCTACCCCGGGACAAATGAGCAGTTCTTC
CASSYPGTNEQFF
>.|TRBV7-2|TRBJ2-1|few|16
TGTGCCAGCAGCTTAGGGGCCCATCCTACCTACAATGAGCAGTTCTTC
CASSLGAHPTYNEQFF
>.|TRBV7-9|TRBJ2-2|.|14
TGTGCCAGCAGTGAGGACTCGAACACCGGGGAGCTGTTTTTT
CASSEDSNTGELFF
>.|TRBV5-4|TRBJ2-7|few|13
TGTGCCAGCAGCTTAATAGGGCAGGGCGAGCAGTACTTC
CASSLIGQGEQYF
>TRBD1|TRBV20-1|TRBJ1-4|.|15
TGCAGTGCTAGAGGTCCGGGACAGGAGAGCGAAAAACTGTTTTTT
CSARGPGQESEKLFF
>TRBD1|TRBV6-2/TRBV6-3|TRBJ2-7|.|15
TGTGCCAGCGAATTTCGGACAGGTAGCTCCTACGAGCAGTACTTC
CASEFRTGSSYEQYF
>TRBD2|TRBV7-9|TRBJ2-5|.|19
TGTGCCAGCAGCGCTCCGACGGGACTAGCGGATGGGGGGGGAGAGACCCAGTACTTC
CASSAPTGLADGGGETQYF
>.|TRBV12-3/TRBV12-4|TRBJ1-6|.|15
TGTGCCAGCAGTTTAGGCGGCCAGACACAATCACCCCTCCACTTT
CASSLGGQTQSPLHF
>TRBD2|TRBV10-3|TRBJ2-5|few|15
TGTGCCATCAGTGCGGGGGGTGGGGGACAAGAGACCCAGTACTTC
CAISAGGGGQETQYF
>TRBD2|TRBV7-8|TRBJ2-7|.|15
TGTGCCAGCAGCTTCCTAGCGGGCAACTCCTACGAGCAGTACTTC
CASSFLAGNSYEQYF
>TRBD2|TRBV7-9|TRBJ2-1|few|17
TGTGCCAGCTGGCGTGATCTCGGGAGGGTGTCCTACAATGAGCAGTTCTTC
CASWRDLGRVSYNEQFF
>.|TRBV7-2|TRBJ2-2|.|13
TGTGCCAGCAGCTCGGGACCCCCGGGGGAGCTGTTTTTT
CASSSGPPGELFF
>TRBD2|TRBV3-1|TRBJ2-5|once|13
TGTGCCAGCGGAGGGAGGGCCCGTGAGACCCAGTACTTC
CASGGRARETQYF
>.|TRBV30|TRBJ1-1|.|13
TGTGCCTGGAGTGTACATCGTTACACTGAAGCTTTCTTT
CAWSVHRYTEAFF
>.|TRBV30|TRBJ2-7|.|12
TGTGCCTGGAGTGTGCGGGGCGGCGAGCAGTACTTC
CAWSVRGGEQYF
>TRBD2|TRBV11-2|TRBJ2-3|many|15
TGTGCCAGCAGGTCCATGGGGGGGAGCACAGATACGCAGTATTTT
CASRSMGGSTDTQYF
>TRBD2|TRBV12-3/TRBV12-4|TRBJ2-1|.|17
TGTGCCAGCAGTTTCTGGACTAGCGGGAGTGGGGCGGATGAGCAGTTCTTC
CASSFWTSGSGADEQFF
>.|TRBV2|TRBJ2-5|.|14
TGTGCCAGCAGTGCCGGGACTTTACAAGAGACCCAGTACTTC
CASSAGTLQETQYF
>TRBD2|TRBV5-6|TRBJ2-6|.|17
TGTGCCAGCAGACGCGGGGGATCCTACTCTGGGGCCAACGTCCTGACTTTC
CASRRGGSYSGANVLTF
>.|TRBV6-2/TRBV6-3|TRBJ2-1|few|16
TGTGCCAGCAGATACACATTAGGTCTCGAGGTTGCTGAGCAGTTCTTC
CASRYTLGLEVAEQFF
>.|TRBV5-1|TRBJ2-7|few|14
TGCGCCAGCAGCACCTGGACAGCGACCTACGAGCAGTACTTC
CASSTWTATYEQYF
>.|TRBV4-3|TRBJ2-1|.|14
TGCGCCAGCAGCCAAGACGGTACTAGGCATGAGCAGTTCTTC
CASSQDGTRHEQFF
>.|TRBV19|TRBJ1-1|.|18
TGTGCCAGTAGTATCGGCAGGGCGGGAGGTTTGAAGAACACTGAAGCTTTCTTT
CASSIGRAGGLKNTEAFF
>.|TRBV11-1|TRBJ2-6|.|18
TGTGCCAGCAGCCACCCGGTAGGAGGTGTGGCTGGGGCCAACGTCCTGACTTTC
CASSHPVGGVAGANVLTF
>.|TRBV14|TRBJ2-2|few|16
TGTGCCAGCAGCCAAGGGACTCTCGCGAACACCGGGGAGCTGTTTTTT
CASSQGTLANTGELFF
>.|TRBV6-1|TRBJ1-4|.|14
TGTGCCAGCAGTGCGGTGAGGGTCTCCGAAAAACTGTTTTTT
CASSAVRVSEKLFF
>TRBD2|TRBV15|TRBJ2-1|.|19
TGTGCCACCAGCAGAGATCTTGGAAGCGGGAGGGCCTTCTCCAATGAGCAGTTCTTC
CATSRDLGSGRAFSNEQFF
>.|TRBV20-1|TRBJ2-5|many|14
TGCAGTGCTAGTTGGTCCGGAATCCAAGAGACCCAGTACTTC
CSASWSGIQETQYF
>TRBD2|TRBV6-2/TRBV6-3|TRBJ2-1|many|17
TGTGCCAGCAGTTCGACTAGCGGGAGGGGGACCTACAATGAGCAGTTCTTC
CASSSTSGRGTYNEQFF
>.|TRBV6-5|TRBJ2-7|.|15
TGTGCCAGCACTTCGGGAGGGCAGGGGGCCTACGAGCAGTACTTC
CASTSGGQGAYEQYF
>.|TRBV5-1|TRBJ1-2|many|12
TGTGCCAGCAGTTTAGGGGACTATGGCTACACCTTC
CASSLGDYGYTF
>TRBD1|TRBV3-1|TRBJ1-6|few|15
TGTGCCAGCAGCCAAGGGGACAGGAATAATTCACCCCTCCACTTT
CASSQGDRNNSPLHF
>TRBD1|TRBV3-1|TRBJ2-1|.|17
TGTGCCAGCTGCGGACGGGGACAGGGAGTAGCCTACAATGAGCAGTTCTTC
CASCGRGQGVAYNEQFF
>.|TRBV24-1|TRBJ1-2|.|15
TGTGCCACCAGTGATTCCGGGGGTTTAATTGGGGGCTACACCTTC
CATSDSGGLIGGYTF
>.|TRBV20-1|TRBJ1-2|.|14
TGCAGTGCCCCTAGCAGTATATCGGGGTCCGGCTACACCTTC
CSAPSSISGSGYTF
>TRBD1|TRBV29-1|TRBJ2-3|many|15
TGCAGCGTTTACCCGGGACAGGGGAGAGGGGATACGCAGTATTTT
CSVYPGQGRGDTQYF
>.|TRBV3-1|TRBJ1-1|many|14
TGTGCCAGCAGCCCCTCGCCAAATGGTTTTACAGCTTTCTTT
CASSPSPNGFTAFF
>.|TRBV5-1|TRBJ2-3|many|14
TGCGCCAGCAGCTTGCTCGGCAGGACAGATACGCAGTATTTT
CASSLLGRTDTQYF
>.|TRBV5-6|TRBJ2-7|many|13
TGTGCCAGCAGCTTGGTCAGGGGCTACGAGCAGTACTTC
CASSLVRGYEQYF
>.|TRBV27|TRBJ1-5|few|16
TGTGCCAGCAGTCCCAGAGCAGAATATAGCAATCAGCCCCAGCATTTT
CASSPRAEYSNQPQHF
>.|TRBV10-3|TRBJ2-7|few|12
TGTGCCATCAGGAAGGGCAGGTACGAGCAGTACTTC
CAIRKGRYEQYF
>.|TRBV7-3|TRBJ2-7|many|13
TGTGCCAGCAGCTTACTGCTGGGTGGCGAGCAGTACTTC
CASSLLLGGEQYF
>.|TRBV12-3/TRBV12-4|TRBJ2-2|.|14
TGTGCCAGCAGACCCTCCACGGTCACCGGGGAGCTGTTTTTT
CASRPSTVTGELFF
>TRBD1|TRBV3-1|TRBJ2-5|few|15
TGTGCCAGCAGCCCCTGGTCGGGACAGGGAGAGACCCAGTACTTC
CASSPWSGQGETQYF